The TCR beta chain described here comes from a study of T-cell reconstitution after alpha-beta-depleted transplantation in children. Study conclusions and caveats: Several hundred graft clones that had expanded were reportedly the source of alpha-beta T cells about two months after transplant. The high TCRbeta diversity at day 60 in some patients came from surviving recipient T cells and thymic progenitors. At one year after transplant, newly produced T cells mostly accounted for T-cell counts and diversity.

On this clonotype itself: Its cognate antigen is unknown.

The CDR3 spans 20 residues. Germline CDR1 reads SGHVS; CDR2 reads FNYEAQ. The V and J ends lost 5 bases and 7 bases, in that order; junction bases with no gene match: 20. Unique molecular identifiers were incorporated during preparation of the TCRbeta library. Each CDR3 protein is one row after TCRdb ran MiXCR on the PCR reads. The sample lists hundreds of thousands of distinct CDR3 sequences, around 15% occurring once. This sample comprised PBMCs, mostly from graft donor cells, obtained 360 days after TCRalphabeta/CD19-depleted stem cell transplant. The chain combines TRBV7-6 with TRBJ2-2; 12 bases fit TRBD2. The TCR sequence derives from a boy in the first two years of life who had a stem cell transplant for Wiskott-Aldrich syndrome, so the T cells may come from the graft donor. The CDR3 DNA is TGTGCCAGCAGCCGACTACCGAGACCTCGACTAGCGGGAGAGATCGGGGAGCTGTTTTTT. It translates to CASSRLPRPRLAGEIGELFF.